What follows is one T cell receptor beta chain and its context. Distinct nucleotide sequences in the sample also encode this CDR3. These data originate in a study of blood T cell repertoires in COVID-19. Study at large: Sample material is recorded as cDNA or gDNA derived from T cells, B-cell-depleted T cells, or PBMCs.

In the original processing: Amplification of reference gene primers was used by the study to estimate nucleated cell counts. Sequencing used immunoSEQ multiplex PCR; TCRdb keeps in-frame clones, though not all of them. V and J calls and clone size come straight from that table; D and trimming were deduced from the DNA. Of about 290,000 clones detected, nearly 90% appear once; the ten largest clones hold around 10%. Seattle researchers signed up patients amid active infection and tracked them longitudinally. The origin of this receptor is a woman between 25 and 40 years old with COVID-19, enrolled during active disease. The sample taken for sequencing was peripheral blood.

The CDR3: CASSLGQGNQPQHF. CDR3 bases: TGTGCCAGCAGCTTAGGACAGGGTAATCAGCCCCAGCATTTT. The rearrangement joins TRBV7-2 to TRBJ1-5, with TRBD1 matching 7 bases. The CDR3 runs 14 residues. Germline loops: CDR1 SGHTA, CDR2 FQGNSA. The V gene end was trimmed by 1 base and the J gene end by 4 bases; junction bases not matched to a gene: 1.